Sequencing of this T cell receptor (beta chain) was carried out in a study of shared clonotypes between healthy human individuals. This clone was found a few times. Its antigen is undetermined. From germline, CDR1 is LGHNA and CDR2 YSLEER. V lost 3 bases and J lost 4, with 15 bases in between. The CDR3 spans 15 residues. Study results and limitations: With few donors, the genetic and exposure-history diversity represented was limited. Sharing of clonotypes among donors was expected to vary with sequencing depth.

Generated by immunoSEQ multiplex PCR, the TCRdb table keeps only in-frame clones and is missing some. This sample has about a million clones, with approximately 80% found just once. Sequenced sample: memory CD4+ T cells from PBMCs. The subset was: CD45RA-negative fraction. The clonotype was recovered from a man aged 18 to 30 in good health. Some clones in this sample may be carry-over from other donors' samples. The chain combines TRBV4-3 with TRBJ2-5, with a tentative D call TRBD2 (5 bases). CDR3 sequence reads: CASSQIRVSGETQYF. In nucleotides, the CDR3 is TGCGCCAGCAGCCAGATAAGGGTGAGCGGAGAGACCCAGTACTTC.